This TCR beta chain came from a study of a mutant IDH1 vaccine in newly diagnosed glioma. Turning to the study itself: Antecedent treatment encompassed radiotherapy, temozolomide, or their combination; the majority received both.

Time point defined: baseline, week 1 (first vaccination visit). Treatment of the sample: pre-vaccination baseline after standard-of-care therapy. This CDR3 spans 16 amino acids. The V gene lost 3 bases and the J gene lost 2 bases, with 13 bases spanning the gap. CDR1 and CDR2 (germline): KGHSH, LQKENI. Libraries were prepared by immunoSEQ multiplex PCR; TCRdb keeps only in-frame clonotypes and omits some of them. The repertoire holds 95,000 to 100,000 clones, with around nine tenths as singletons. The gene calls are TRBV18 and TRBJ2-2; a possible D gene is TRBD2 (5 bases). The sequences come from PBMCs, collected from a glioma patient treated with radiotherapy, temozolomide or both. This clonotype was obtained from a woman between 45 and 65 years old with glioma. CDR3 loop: CASSPRVRANTGELFF. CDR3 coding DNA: TGTGCCAGCTCACCTCGCGTGAGGGCCAACACCGGGGAGCTGTTTTTT.